This TCR beta chain came from a study of T cell responses to AZD1222 COVID-19 vaccine. This clone was detected once. The antigen remains unidentified. Whole-study findings and limits: Repertoire sampling was restricted to post-peak T cell response timepoints. CD4 TCRs covered the whole spike, strongest at regions 160-218 and 743-854. Donors skewed white British and female; clonal diversity was possibly underestimated. In the spike-specific TCR repertoire, nearly half reportedly target unmutated variant regions.

Method: immunoSEQ multiplex PCR; TCRdb's copy keeps in-frame clones and lacks some. This sample has approximately 150,000 clones, with approximately 90% found just once. V dropped 5 bases and J dropped 0 bases, with 8 bases sitting between them. CDR1 and CDR2 (germline): SGHRS, YFSETQ. The CDR3 is 14 amino acids. The specimen was peripheral blood, collected 28 days after the second AZD1222 dose. The V call is TRBV5-1, the J call TRBJ1-4; D is unresolved. The sequence derives from an adult who received the AZD1222 COVID-19 vaccine. The CDR3 region has the DNA TGCGCCAGCAGTGAAGGCGCAACTAATGAAAAACTGTTTTTT. Encoded protein: CASSEGATNEKLFF.